This T cell receptor (beta chain) was sequenced during a study of monozygotic twins with inflammatory bowel disease. CDR3 size: 18 residues. Germline V gene lookup returns CDR1 MGHRA and CDR2 YSYEKL. Worth noting for this clonotype: The antigen remains undetermined.

Amplification of TCRalpha and TCRbeta cDNA involved two nested PCRs that ran for around 15 and 10 cycles. TCRdb reanalyzed the 5' RACE reads and collapses them to one entry per CDR3 protein, without DNA. This sample contains over 200,000 distinct CDR3 sequences. Overall study findings and caveats: IBD patients shared fewer clonotypes with others than healthy twins, especially with disease activity.

The V call is TRBV4-1, the J call TRBJ2-2; checking the TCRdb D call of TRBD2 is not possible without DNA. The sequencing input was blood. This TCR was recovered from a human donor with ulcerative colitis or Crohn's disease, or a healthy co-twin of an affected twin (not recorded which). This chain's CDR3 is CASSQGYSGGRSTGELFF.